These 5 T cell receptor beta chains were all obtained from the same sample, sequenced in a study of radiotherapy plus CTLA-4 blockade in lung cancer. Libraries were prepared by immunoSEQ multiplex PCR; TCRdb keeps only in-frame clonotypes and omits some of them. Among under 50,000 clones listed, just under 80% were seen once. The sequences come from peripheral blood, collected from a patient treated with radiotherapy plus ipilimumab. These receptors came from a human donor with non-small cell lung cancer that progressed on radiotherapy plus ipilimumab.

The gene calls are TRBV7-8 and TRBJ1-5; a weak D match, TRBD1 (5 bases). V was shortened by 1 base and J by 4 bases, with 11 bases between the two germline ends. The CDR3 contains 15 residues. CDR1 and CDR2 (germline): SGHVS, FQNEAQ. This chain's CDR3 is CASSLGPGLNQPQHF. The CDR3 region has the DNA TGTGCCAGCAGCTTAGGGCCAGGGCTTAATCAGCCCCAGCATTTT.

The chain uses TRBV9 and TRBJ2-1, with D unresolved. Per the germline V gene, CDR1 is SGDLS and CDR2 is YYNGEE. This CDR3 is 16 amino acids long. The V and J ends lost 0 bases and 6 bases respectively, with 16 bases between them. CDR3 sequence: CASSVGNRDGLNEQFF. The CDR3 DNA sequence: TGTGCCAGCAGCGTAGGCAACAGAGATGGTCTCAATGAGCAGTTCTTC.

CDR3 DNA: TGTGCCAGCAGGGTATTCCAGGGCACAGATACGCAGTATTTT. Protein: CASRVFQGTDTQYF. The gene calls are TRBV2 and TRBJ2-3; D unclear. The CDR3 runs 14 residues. Germline V gene lookup returns CDR1 SNHLY and CDR2 FYNNEI. V lost 6 bases to trimming and J lost 1 base, with 11 bases between them.

This sequence joins TRBV5-1 and TRBJ2-7; the match to TRBD2 covers 12 bases. V trimming: 0 bases; J trimming: 7 bases; junction bases outside the gene matches: 11. Germline lookup yields CDR1 SGHRS and CDR2 YFSETQ. The CDR3 extends over 17 amino acids. The CDR3 protein is CASSLELAGGPGREQYF. The CDR3 region has the DNA TGCGCCAGCAGCTTGGAGCTAGCGGGGGGGCCCGGTAGAGAGCAGTACTTC.

The chain combines TRBV2 with TRBJ1-4, with 7 bases aligning to TRBD1. Germline V gene sequence: CDR1 SNHLY, CDR2 FYNNEI. This CDR3 region has 14 residues. Unmatched junction bases numbered 10, after V lost 7 bases and J lost 8 bases. The CDR3 loop is CASNQGQRGEKLFF. The CDR3 DNA sequence: TGTGCCAGCAATCAGGGACAGAGAGGCGAAAAACTGTTTTTT.